This T cell receptor (beta chain) is from a study of vaccination and CD4 T cells after COVID-19. Study in general: Six males and four females constituted the convalescent cohort, two of whom were Hispanic.

With respect to this clonotype: No antigen is known for it.

The treatment denotes: approximately 9-day PBMC culture with coronavirus spike peptide pools or control peptides (ViraFEST assay). Cultured CD4+ T cells had their DNA profiled by the Oncomine TCR Beta short-read assay. Extraction of genomic DNA was performed on cultured CD4+ T cells. TCRdb re-derived calls from the PCR reads in MiXCR, one entry per CDR3 protein. This table has about 20,000 distinct CDR3 sequences, about 32% appearing once. The source of this sequence is a human donor with COVID-19. The sequenced sample was cultured CD4+ T cells from blood.

CDR3 coding DNA: TGTGCCAGCTCGCTGCAACCGGGACAGAACACTGAAGCTTTCTTT. Translation gives CASSLQPGQNTEAFF. This chain links TRBV18 with TRBJ1-1; tentative D call: TRBD1 (6 bases). The CDR3 length is 15 residues. The V and J ends lost 6 bases and 1 base respectively, with 15 bases between them. Per germline, CDR1 KGHSH and CDR2 LQKENI.